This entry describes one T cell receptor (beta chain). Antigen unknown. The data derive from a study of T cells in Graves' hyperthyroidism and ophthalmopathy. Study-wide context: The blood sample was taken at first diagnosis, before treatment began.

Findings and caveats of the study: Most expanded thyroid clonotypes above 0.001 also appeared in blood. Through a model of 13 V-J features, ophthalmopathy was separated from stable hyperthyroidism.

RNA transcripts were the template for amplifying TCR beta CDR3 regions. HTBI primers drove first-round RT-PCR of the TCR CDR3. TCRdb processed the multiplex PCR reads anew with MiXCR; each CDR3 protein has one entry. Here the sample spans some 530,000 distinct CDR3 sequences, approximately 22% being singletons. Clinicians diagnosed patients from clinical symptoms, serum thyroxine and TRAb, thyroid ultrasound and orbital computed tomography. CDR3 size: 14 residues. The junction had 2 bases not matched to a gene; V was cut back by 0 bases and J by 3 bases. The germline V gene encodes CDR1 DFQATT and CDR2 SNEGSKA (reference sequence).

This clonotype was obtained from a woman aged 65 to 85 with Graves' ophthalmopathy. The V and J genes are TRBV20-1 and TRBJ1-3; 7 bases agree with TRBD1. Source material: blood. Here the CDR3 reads CSARETGHGNTIYF. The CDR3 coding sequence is TGCAGTGCTAGAGAGACAGGGCATGGAAACACCATATATTTT.